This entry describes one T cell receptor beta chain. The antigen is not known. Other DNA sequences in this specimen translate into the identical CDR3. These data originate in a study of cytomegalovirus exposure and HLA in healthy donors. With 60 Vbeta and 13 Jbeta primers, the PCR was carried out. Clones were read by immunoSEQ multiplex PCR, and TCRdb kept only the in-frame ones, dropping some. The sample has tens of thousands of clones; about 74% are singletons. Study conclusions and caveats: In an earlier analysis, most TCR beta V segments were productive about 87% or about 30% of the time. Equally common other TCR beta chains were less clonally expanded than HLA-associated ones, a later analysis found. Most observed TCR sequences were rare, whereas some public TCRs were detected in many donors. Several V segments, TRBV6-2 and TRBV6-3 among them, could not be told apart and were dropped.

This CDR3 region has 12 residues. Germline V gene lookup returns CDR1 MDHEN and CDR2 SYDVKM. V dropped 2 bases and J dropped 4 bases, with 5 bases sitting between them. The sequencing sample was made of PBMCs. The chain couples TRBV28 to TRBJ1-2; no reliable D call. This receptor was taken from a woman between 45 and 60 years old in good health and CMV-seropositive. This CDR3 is CASSLAGYGYTF. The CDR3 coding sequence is TGTGCCAGCAGTTTAGCAGGCTATGGCTACACCTTC.